This T cell receptor (beta chain) was obtained from a study of T cells after yellow fever vaccination (dated by TCRdb to the late 2010s). Notes on the research overall: The SMART-Seq v4 Ultra Low Input RNA kit was used to prepare libraries from fractions with low cell numbers. To track T-cell clones before and after primary and booster YFV17D yellow fever vaccination, bulk TCR alpha and beta repertoires were sequenced longitudinally. Two healthy male donors, one aged 18 to 30 and one aged 30 to 40 years, were included in the cohort. Blood samples were taken at several timepoints before and after primary and secondary immunization, and bulk PBMC replicates and cell subsets were isolated.

The sample's treatment or condition label, decoded: live attenuated yellow fever vaccine strain. A standard Ficoll-Paque protocol was used to isolate PBMCs from peripheral blood. Epitope-specific CD8 T cells were sorted using a dextramer loaded with the yellow fever NS4B epitope peptide, with anti-CD3 and anti-CD8 staining. TriZol was used to extract RNA from bulk PBMCs, from CD4 and CD8 fractions, and from dextramer-positive and dextramer-negative fractions. The V and J ends are trimmed by 0 bases and 5 bases, leaving 14 bases between them. The CDR3 measures 15 amino acids from cysteine to phenylalanine. The retained sequence is limited to the CDR3, 45 bases, with the frame set at the first base. CDR1 and CDR2, per the germline V gene, are MGHRA and YSYEKL. In the case of this clonotype: The sample holds no much larger clone one base away, and base qualities are not on file.

Here is what the overall study found, with its caveats: A small share of clonotypes occurred in both CD4 and CD8 compartments, likely arising from convergent recombination. Compared with the primary T-cell response, the secondary T-cell response was faster but weaker, reaching its peak on day 5 rather than on day 15. Because only two donors were included in the study, the extent to which the findings can be generalized is limited. Because abundant contaminating clonotypes from the bulk population could be contained in FACS-sorted repertoires, computational filtering was required. Most clones expanded after primary vaccination (96% of CD4 and around 89% of CD8) were re-detected after the booster, suggesting that broad memory maintenance occurred.

TCR cDNA was made using 5'RACE template switching, a step that added a universal primer site and unique molecular identifiers. Priming for cDNA synthesis came from both the TCR alpha and TCR beta constant segments. Library amplification involved two PCR steps, and the second step added sample barcodes and sequencing adapters. Libraries were sequenced on Illumina HiSeq 2500 (2x100 bp) or NovaSeq (2x150 bp). From the authors' description of their analysis: MIGEC handled demultiplexing of reads and collapsing into UMI consensus sequences, while MiXCR performed V(D)J alignment. Vaccine-responding clonotypes were defined with edgeR using replicate PBMC samples, requiring FDR below 0.01 and a log2 fold change above 5 up to day 15. Bulk clonotypes were assigned CD4 or CD8 identity according to which sequenced CD4 or CD8 repertoire held them at higher abundance. Clonotypes enriched at least 10-fold in dextramer-positive over dextramer-negative fractions were defined as NS4B-specific, and CD4-biased clonotypes were excluded. The public reads were quality trimmed at Q25 with fastp and then assembled into clones with MiXCR by TCRdb, keeping productive beta chains. Every CDR3 protein is listed once, alongside the most common genes and DNA of its rows. The V and J calls were determined by TCRdb, not by the authors. Counted in this sample were roughly 100,000 distinct CDR3 sequences; approximately 9% of them appeared once. The top ten clones comprise approximately 17% of the sample.

This clonotype originated in a young man who received the YFV17D yellow fever vaccine. The starting material was CD8+ T cells not binding an NS4B(214-222) dextramer, sorted from PBMCs, obtained more than 14 days after the first yellow fever vaccination. The cell subset or site tag for this specimen amounts to: NS4B epitope dextramer-negative CD8 T cells. In this chain, TRBV4-1 is recombined with TRBJ2-7; tentative D gene TRBD1, with 6 bases matching. The nucleotide sequence is given as TGCGCCAGCAGCCAAGATGGACAGTGGATGGACGAGCAGTACTTC. This sequence encodes CASSQDGQWMDEQYF.